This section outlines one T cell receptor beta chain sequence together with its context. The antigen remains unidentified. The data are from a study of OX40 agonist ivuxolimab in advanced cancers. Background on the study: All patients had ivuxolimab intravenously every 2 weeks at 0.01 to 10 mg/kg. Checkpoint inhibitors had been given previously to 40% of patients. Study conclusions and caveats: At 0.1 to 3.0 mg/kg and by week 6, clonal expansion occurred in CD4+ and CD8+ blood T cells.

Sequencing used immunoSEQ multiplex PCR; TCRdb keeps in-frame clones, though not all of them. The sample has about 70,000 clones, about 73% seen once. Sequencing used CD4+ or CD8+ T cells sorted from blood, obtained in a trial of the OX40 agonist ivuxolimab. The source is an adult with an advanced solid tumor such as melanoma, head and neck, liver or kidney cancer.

The CDR3 bases are TGTGCCAGCAGTTTCGGCCGGGACAGTCGATACGAGCAGTACTTC. Protein: CASSFGRDSRYEQYF. The rearrangement uses TRBV11-2 and TRBJ2-7, with 7 nucleotides matching TRBD1. Per germline, CDR1 SGHAT and CDR2 FQNNGV. The V segment lost 6 bases and the J segment 4 bases; nucleotides outside the gene matches: 12. The CDR3 has 15 amino acids. Based on the CDR3 plus reference TRBV11-2 and TRBJ2-7, the full variable domain is EAGVAQSPRYKIIEKRQSVAFWCNPISGHATLYWYQQILGQGPKLLIQFQNNGVVDDSQLPKDRFSAERLKGVDSTLKIQPAKLEDSAVYLCASSFGRDSRYEQYFGPGTRLTVT.